The 5 T cell receptor beta chains below come from one sample, sequenced in a study of T cells expressing NK-cell markers. TCRdb re-called the 5' RACE reads, yielding one record per CDR3 amino acid sequence without DNA. This sample's table has about 550,000 distinct CDR3 sequences. Sequenced material: blood T cells: a sorted CD56 or NKG2C T cell subset, CD4+ or CD8+ T cells, or bulk PBMC T cells (not recorded which). The receptors come from a man younger than 35 in good health.

The V and J genes are TRBV20-1 and TRBJ2-2; TCRdb calls TRBD2, which cannot be checked without DNA. The CDR3 length is 16 residues. Germline assignment: CDR1 DFQATT and CDR2 SNEGSKA (reference sequence). CDR3 protein: CSARPPAGPPGGELFF.

V is TRBV6-1 and J is TRBJ2-1; with no DNA, the TCRdb D assignment of TRBD1 cannot be verified. Germline CDR1 and CDR2: MNHNS and SASEGT. CDR3 length: 17 residues. CDR3 loop: CASKGGVNPSSYNEQFF.

The chain is built from TRBV29-1 and TRBJ2-2; there is no DNA to check the TCRdb D call of TRBD2. Germline V lookup: CDR1 SQVTM, CDR2 ANQGSEA. The CDR3 extends over 17 amino acids. This chain's CDR3 is CSVEDLQRESSGGELFF.

This rearrangement joins TRBV27 to TRBJ1-1. CDR1 and CDR2 from the germline V gene are MNHEY and SMNVEV (reference sequence). The CDR3 is 14 amino acids. The CDR3: CASTNDPVNTEAFF.

The V call is TRBV6-2 or TRBV6-3, the J call TRBJ1-2. From germline, CDR1 is MNHEY and CDR2 SVGEGT. The CDR3 loop spans 13 amino acids. This CDR3 is CASSFRDSSGYTF.